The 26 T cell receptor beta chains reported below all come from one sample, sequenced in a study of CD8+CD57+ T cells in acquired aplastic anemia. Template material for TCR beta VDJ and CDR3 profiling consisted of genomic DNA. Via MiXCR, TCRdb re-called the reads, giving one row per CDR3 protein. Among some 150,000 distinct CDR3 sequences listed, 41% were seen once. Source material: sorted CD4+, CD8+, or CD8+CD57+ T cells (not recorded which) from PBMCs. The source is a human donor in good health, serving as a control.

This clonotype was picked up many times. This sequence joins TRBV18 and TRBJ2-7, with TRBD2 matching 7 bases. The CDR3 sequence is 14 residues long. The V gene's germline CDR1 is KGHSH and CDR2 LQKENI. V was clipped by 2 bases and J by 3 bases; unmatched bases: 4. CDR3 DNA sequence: TGTGCCAGCTCACCATACGCGGGGGACTACGAGCAGTACTTC. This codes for CASSPYAGDYEQYF.

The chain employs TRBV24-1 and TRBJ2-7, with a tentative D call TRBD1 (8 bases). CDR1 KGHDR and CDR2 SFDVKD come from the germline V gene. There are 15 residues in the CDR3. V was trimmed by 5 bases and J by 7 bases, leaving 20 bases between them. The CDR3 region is CATSVIQGAGEEQYF. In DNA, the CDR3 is TGTGCCACCAGTGTCATCCAGGGGGCGGGAGAAGAGCAGTACTTC.

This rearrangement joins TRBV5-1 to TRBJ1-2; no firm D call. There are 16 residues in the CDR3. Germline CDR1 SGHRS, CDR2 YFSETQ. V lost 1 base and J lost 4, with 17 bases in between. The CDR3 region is CASSLRASTLVYGYTF. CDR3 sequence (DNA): TGCGCCAGCAGCTTGAGGGCCAGTACTCTTGTCTATGGCTACACCTTC.

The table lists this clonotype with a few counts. The CDR3 here is CASSQAGASGSNEQFF. The CDR3 coding sequence is TGCGCCAGCAGCCAGGCGGGCGCTAGCGGGAGCAATGAGCAGTTCTTC. V and J are TRBV4-1 and TRBJ2-1; 10 nucleotides line up with TRBD2. CDR3 length equals 16 residues. CDR1 MGHRA and CDR2 YSYEKL come from the germline V gene. V lost 3 bases to trimming and J lost 6 bases; unmatched junction nucleotides: 8.

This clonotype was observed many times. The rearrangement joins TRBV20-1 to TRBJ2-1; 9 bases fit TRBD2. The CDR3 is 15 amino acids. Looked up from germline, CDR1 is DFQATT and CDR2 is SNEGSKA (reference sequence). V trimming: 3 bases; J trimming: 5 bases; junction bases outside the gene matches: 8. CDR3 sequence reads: CSASSGGGVHNEQFF. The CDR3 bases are TGCAGTGCTAGTAGTGGCGGGGGGGTTCACAATGAGCAGTTCTTC.

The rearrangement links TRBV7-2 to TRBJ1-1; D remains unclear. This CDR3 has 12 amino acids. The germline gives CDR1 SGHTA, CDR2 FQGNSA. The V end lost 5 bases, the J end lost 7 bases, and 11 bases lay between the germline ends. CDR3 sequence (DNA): TGTGCCAGCAGCCTCAACAGAAATGAAGCTTTCTTT. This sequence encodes CASSLNRNEAFF.

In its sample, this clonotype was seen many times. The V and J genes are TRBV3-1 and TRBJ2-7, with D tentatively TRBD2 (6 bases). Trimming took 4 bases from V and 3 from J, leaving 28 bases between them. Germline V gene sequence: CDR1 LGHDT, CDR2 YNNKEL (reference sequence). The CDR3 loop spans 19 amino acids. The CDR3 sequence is CASSPPPSWRARSHYEQYF. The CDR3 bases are TGTGCCAGCAGCCCCCCCCCTAGCTGGAGGGCCCGCAGCCACTACGAGCAGTACTTC.

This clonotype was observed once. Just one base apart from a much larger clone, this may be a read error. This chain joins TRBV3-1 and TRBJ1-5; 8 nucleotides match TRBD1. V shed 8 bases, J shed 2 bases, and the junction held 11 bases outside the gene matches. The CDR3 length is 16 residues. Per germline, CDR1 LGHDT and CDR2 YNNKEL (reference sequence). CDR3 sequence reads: CASRLTGDSGNQPQHF. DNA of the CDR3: TGTGCCAGCCGCCTGACAGGGGATTCGGGCAATCAGCCCCAGCATTTT.

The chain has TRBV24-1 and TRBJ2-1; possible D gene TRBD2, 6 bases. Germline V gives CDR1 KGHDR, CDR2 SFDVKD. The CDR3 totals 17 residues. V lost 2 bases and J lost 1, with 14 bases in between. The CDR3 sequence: CATSDSRLVKSYNEQFF. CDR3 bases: TGTGCCACCAGTGATTCGAGACTAGTAAAGTCCTACAATGAGCAGTTCTTC.

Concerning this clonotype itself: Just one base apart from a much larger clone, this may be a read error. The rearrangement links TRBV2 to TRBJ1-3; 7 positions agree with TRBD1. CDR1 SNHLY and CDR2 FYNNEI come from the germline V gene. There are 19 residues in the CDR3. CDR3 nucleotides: TGTGCCAGCAGTGAAGTCCCGTTTTGGAGGGGGCGTACTGGAAACACCATATGTTTT. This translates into CASSEVPFWRGRTGNTICF.

CDR3 in amino acids: CSVGGSYNEQFF. CDR3 DNA: TGCAGCGTTGGAGGCTCCTACAATGAGCAGTTCTTC. The chain carries TRBV29-1 and TRBJ2-1; D gene unclear. Trimming removed 4 bases from V and 0 bases from J, with 4 bases in between. This CDR3 is built from 12 residues. The germline V gene has CDR1 SQVTM and CDR2 ANQGSEA.

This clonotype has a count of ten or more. This CDR3 is CASSILALTNEKLFF. In DNA form, the CDR3 reads TGTGCCAGTAGTATCTTGGCCCTAACTAATGAAAAACTGTTTTTT. The chain joins TRBV19 to TRBJ1-4; D is uncertain. CDR1 and CDR2 (germline): LNHDA, SQIVND (reference sequence). Between the trimmed V and J ends, which lost 3 bases and 1 base, there was a span of 9 bases. CDR3 length: 15 amino acids.

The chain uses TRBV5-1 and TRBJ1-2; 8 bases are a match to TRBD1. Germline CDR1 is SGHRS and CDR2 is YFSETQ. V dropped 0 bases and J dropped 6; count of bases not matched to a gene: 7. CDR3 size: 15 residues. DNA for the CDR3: TGCGCCAGCAGCTTGGAAGCGACAGGGGAAGATGGCTACACCTTC. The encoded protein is CASSLEATGEDGYTF.

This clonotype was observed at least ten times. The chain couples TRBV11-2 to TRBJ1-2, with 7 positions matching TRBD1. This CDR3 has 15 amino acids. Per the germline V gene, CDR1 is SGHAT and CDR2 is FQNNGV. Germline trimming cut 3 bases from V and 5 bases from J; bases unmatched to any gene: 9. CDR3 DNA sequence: TGTGCCAGCAGCTTCGGGCAGGGGGGTGTGTATGGCTACACCTTC. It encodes CASSFGQGGVYGYTF.

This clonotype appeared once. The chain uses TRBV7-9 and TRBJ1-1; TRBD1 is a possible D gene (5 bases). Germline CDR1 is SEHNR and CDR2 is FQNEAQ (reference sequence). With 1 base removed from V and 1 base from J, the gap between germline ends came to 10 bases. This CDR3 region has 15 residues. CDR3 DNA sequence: TGTGCCAGCAGCTTAGGGCTAACAGGGAACACTGAAGCTTTCTTT. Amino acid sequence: CASSLGLTGNTEAFF.

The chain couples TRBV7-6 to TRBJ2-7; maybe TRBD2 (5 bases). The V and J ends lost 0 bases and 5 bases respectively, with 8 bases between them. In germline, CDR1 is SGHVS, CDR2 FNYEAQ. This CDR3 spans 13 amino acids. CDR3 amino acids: CASSLAWRDEQYF. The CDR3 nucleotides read TGTGCCAGCAGCTTAGCTTGGCGGGACGAGCAGTACTTC.

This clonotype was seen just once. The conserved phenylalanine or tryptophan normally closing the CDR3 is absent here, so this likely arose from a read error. The CDR3: CASSLKETQYL. CDR3 nucleotide sequence: TGTGCCAGCAGTCTAAAAGAGACCCAGTACCTC. This chain joins TRBV6-1 and TRBJ2-5; D unresolved. The CDR3 loop spans 11 amino acids. V lost 5 bases to trimming and J lost 3 bases, with 4 bases between them. CDR1 MNHNS and CDR2 SASEGT come from the germline V gene.

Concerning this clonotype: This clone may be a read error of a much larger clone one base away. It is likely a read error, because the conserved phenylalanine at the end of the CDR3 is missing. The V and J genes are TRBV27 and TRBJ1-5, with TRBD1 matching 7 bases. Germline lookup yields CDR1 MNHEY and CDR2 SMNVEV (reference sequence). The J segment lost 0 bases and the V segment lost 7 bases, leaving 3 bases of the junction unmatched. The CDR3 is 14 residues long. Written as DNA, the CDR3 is TGTGCCAGCATGGGACAGAATAGCAATCAGCCCCAGCATCTT. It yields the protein CASMGQNSNQPQHL.

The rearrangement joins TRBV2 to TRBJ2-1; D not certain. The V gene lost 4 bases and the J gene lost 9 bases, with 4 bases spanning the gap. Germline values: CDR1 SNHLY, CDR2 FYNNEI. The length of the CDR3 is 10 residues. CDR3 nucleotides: TGTGCCAGCAGTGGGGTTGAGCAGTTCTTC. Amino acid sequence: CASSGVEQFF.

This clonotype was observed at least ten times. The CDR3 coding sequence is TGTGCCAGCAGCCTTACCGGGACTAGCGGGAGAAGGAATGAGCAGTTCTTC. Translating it yields CASSLTGTSGRRNEQFF. The rearrangement links TRBV7-2 to TRBJ2-1; the match to TRBD2 covers 14 bases. Trimming at V came to 5 bases and at J to 7 bases, leaving 10 bases not matched to a gene. The CDR3 runs to 17 residues. Germline CDR1 and CDR2: SGHTA and FQGNSA.

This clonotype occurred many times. CDR3 sequence reads: CAISDGWVKTKANYGYTF. Here the CDR3 DNA reads TGTGCCATCAGTGATGGGTGGGTCAAGACAAAAGCTAACTATGGCTACACCTTC. The V and J genes are TRBV10-3 and TRBJ1-2; no clear D. Trimming left V 3 bases short and J 0 bases short, with 20 bases between. This CDR3 contains 18 residues. Germline lookup yields CDR1 ENHRY and CDR2 SYGVKD.

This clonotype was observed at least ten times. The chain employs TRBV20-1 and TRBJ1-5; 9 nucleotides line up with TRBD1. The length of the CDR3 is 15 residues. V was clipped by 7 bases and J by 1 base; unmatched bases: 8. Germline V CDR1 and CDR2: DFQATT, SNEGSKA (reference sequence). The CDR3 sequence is CSGRSGTGSNQPQHF. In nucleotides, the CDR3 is TGCAGTGGTCGAAGCGGGACAGGGAGCAATCAGCCCCAGCATTTT.

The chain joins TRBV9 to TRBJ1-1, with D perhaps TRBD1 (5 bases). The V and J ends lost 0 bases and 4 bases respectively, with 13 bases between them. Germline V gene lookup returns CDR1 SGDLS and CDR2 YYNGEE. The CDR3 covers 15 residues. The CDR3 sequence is CASSVDMGGGTEAFF. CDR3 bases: TGTGCCAGCAGCGTAGATATGGGGGGGGGCACTGAAGCTTTCTTT.

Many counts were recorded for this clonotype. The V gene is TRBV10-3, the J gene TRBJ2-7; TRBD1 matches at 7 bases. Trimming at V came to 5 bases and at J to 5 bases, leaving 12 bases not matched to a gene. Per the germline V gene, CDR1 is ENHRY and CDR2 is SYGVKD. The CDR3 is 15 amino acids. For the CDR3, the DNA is TGTGCCATCAGTAATGACAGGGCGGCTTCCCACGAGCAGTACTTC. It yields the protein CAISNDRAASHEQYF.

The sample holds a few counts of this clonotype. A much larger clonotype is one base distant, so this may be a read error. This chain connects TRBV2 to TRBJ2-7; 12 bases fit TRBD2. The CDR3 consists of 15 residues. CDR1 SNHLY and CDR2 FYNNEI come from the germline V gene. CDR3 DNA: TGTGCCAGCAGAAGGACTAGCGGGACAAACTACGGGCAGTACTTC. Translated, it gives CASRRTSGTNYGQYF.

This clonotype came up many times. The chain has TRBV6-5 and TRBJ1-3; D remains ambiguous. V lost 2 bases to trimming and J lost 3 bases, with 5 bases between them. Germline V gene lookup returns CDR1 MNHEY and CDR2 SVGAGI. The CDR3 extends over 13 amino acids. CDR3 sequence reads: CASSYQIGNTIYF. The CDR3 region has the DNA TGTGCCAGCAGTTACCAGATTGGAAACACCATATATTTT.